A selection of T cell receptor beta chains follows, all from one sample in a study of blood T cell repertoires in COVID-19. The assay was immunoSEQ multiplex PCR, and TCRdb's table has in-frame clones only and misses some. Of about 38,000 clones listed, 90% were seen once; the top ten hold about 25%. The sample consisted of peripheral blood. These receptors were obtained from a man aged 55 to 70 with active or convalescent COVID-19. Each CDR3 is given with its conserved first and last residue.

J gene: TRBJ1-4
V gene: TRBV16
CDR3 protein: CASSQSGTPNEKLFF

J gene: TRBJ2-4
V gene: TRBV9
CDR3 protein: CASSVGGREGENIQYF

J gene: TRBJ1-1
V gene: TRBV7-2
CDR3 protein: CASSLWPSGGIEAFF

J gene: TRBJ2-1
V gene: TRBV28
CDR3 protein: CASRYLAGGPHEQFF

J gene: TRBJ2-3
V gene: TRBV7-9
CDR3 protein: CASSFLGQTLKDTQYF

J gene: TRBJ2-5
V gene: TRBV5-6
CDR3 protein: CASSLLWGLETQYF

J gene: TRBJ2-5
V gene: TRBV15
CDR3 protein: CATSPGGGGLQETQYF

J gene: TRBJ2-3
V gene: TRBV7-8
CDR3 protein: CASSLARGRDTDTQYF

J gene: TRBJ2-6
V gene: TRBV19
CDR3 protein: CASSMRQGRGSGANVLTF

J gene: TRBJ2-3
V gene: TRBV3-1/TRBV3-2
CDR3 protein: CASSQVPSGGASTDTQYF

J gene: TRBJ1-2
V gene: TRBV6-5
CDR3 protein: CASKGTGKKGYTF

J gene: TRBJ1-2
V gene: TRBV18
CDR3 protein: CASSPPGGLDYGYTF

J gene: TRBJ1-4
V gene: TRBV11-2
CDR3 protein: CASSRGPEKLFF

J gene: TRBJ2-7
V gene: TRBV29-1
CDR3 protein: CSVGGSGQGPRPYEQYF

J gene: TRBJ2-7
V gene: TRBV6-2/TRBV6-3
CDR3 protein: CASSYTSLNNEQYF

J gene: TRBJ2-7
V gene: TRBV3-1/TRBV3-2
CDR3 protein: CASSQTYRPYEQYF

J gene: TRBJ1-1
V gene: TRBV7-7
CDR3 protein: CASSLIAKVGNTEAFF

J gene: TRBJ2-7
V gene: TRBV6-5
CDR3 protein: CASSYGTPAYEQYF

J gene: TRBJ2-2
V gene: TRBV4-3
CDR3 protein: CASSQGAGLTGELFF

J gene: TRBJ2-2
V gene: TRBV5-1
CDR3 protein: CASSTGQGAAGELFF

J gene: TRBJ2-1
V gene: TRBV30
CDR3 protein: CAWSVGSRGFF

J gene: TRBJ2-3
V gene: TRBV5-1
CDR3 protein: CASSATSTDTQYF

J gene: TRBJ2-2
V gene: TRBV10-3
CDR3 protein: CATNRGGTAFTGELFF

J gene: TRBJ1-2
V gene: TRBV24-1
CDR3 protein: CATSDPGTISGYTF

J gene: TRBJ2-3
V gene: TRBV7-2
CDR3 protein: CASSSRNPAIDTQYF

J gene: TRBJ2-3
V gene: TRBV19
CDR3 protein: CATRPGTFLDTQYF

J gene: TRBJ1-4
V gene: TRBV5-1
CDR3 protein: CASSLTDSNEKLFF

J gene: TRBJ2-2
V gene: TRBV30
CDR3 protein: CAWKEGMGLAGASYTGELFF

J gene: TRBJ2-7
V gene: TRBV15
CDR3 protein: CATQQRGRDEQYF

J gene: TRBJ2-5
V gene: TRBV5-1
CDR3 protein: CASSQVQETQYF

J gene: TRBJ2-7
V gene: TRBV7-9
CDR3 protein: CASSQAGTHYEQYF

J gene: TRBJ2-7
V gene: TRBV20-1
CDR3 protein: CSARESYEQYF

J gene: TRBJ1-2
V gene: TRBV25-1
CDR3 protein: CASSDDRNYGYTF

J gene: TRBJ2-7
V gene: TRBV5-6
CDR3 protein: CASSLVLAGGNEQYF

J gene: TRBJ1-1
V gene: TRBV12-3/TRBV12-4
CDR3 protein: CASSPDYPEAFF

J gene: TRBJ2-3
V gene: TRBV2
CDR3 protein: CASSVGGRDTDTQYF

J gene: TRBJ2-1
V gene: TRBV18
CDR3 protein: CASSPRQDSYYGNEQFF

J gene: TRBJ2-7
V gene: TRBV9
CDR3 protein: CASSVGASVNYEQYF

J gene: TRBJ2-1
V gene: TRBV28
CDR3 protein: CASSRDMSSYNEQFF

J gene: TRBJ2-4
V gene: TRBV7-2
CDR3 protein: CASSLLGGGINIQYF

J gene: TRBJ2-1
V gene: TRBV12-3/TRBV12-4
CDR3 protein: CATGGRGWNEQFF

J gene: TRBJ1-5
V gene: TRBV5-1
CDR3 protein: CASSLKGDSNQPQHF

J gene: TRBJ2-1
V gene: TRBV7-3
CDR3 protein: CASSLGTSGNEQFF

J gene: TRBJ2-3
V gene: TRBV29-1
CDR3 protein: CSGGANTISTDTQYF

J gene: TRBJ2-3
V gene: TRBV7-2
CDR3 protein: CASSFRLAAHADTQYF

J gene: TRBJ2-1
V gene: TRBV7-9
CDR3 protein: CASSWPGLAGVLEQFF

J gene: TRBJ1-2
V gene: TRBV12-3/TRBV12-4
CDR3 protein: CASSVNTEGYTF

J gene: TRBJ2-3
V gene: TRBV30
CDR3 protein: CAWSDSLSIQYF

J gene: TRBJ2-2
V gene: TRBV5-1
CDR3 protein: CASSSRTDTGELFF